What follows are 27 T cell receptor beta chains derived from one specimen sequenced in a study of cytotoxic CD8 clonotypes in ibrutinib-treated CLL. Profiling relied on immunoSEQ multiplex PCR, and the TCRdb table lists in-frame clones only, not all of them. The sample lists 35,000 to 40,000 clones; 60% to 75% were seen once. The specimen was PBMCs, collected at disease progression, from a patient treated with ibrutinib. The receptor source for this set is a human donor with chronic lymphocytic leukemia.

The CDR3 DNA is TGTGCCAGCAGCTTACCGACTAGCGGGAATGAGCAGTTCTTC. Its protein is CASSLPTSGNEQFF. This rearrangement joins TRBV13 to TRBJ2-1; 10 nucleotides match TRBD2. Trimming at V came to 2 bases and at J to 7 bases, leaving 2 bases not matched to a gene. The CDR3 loop spans 14 amino acids. Germline CDR1 and CDR2: PRHDT and FYEKMQ (reference sequence).

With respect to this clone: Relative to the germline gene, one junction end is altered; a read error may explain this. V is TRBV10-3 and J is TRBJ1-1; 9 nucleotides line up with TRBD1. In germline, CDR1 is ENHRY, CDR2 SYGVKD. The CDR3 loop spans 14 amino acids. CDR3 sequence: CAISQSGQGGRAFF. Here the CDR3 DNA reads TGTGCCATCAGTCAGTCGGGACAGGGAGGGAGAGCTTTCTTT.

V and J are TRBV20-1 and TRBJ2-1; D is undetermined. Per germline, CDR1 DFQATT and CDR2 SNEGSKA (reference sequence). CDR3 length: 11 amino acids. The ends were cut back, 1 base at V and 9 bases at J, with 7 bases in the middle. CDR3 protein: CSARADGEQFF. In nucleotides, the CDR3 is TGCAGTGCTAGAGCAGACGGTGAGCAGTTCTTC.

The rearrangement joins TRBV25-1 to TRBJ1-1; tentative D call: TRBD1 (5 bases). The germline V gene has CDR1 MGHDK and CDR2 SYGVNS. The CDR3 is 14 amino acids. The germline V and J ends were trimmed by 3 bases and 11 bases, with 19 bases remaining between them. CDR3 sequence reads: CASSEGMGGGMAFF. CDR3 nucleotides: TGTGCCAGCAGTGAGGGCATGGGGGGGGGAATGGCTTTCTTT.

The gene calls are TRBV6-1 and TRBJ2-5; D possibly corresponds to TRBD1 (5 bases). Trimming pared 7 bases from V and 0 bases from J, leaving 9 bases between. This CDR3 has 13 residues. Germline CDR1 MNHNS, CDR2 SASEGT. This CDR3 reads CASTDKNQETQYF. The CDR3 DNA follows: TGTGCCAGCACGGACAAAAACCAAGAGACCCAGTACTTC.

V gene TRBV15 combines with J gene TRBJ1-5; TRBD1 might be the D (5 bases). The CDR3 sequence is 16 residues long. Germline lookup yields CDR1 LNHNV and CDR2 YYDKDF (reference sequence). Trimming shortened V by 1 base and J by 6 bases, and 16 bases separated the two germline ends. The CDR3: CATSRGVGPGTQPQHF. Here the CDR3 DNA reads TGTGCCACCAGCAGAGGAGTGGGGCCAGGGACTCAGCCCCAGCATTTT.

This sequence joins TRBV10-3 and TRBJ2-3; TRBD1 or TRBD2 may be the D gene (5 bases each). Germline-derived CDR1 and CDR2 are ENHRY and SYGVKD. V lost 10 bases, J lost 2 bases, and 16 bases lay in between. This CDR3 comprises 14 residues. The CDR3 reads CASTRGDITDTQYF. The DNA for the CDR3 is TGTGCCAGCACGAGGGGCGACATCACAGATACGCAGTATTTT.

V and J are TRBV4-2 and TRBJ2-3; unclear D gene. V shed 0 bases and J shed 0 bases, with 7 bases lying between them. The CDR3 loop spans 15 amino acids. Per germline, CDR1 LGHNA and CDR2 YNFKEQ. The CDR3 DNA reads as TGTGCCAGCAGCCAAGAGTCGGTTAGCACAGATACGCAGTATTTT. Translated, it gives CASSQESVSTDTQYF.

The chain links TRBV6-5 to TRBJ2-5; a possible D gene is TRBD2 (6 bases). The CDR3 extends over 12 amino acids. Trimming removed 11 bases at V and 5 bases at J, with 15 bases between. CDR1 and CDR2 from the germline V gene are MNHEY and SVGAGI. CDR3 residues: CAGTAGQETQYF. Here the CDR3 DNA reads TGTGCCGGAACGGCGGGGCAGGAGACCCAGTACTTC.

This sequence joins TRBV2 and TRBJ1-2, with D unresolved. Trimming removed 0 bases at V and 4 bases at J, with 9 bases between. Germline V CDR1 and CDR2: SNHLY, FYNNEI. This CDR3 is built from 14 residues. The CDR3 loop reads CASSEARRGYGYTF. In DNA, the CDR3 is TGTGCCAGCAGTGAAGCGCGGCGGGGCTATGGCTACACCTTC.

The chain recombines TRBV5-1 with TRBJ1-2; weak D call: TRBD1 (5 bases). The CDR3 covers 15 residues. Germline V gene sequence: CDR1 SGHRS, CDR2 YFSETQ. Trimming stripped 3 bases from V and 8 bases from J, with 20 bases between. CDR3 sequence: CASSWWGEDTGGYTF. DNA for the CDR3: TGCGCCAGCAGCTGGTGGGGAGAGGACACGGGAGGCTACACCTTC.

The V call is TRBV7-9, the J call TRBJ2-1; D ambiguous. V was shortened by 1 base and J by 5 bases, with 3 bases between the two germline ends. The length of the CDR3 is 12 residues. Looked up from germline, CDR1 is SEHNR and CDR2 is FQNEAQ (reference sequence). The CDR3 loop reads CASSLVNNEQFF. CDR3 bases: TGTGCCAGCAGCTTAGTGAACAATGAGCAGTTCTTC. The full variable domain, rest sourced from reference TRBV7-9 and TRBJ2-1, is DTGVSQNPRHKITKRGQNVTFRCDPISEHNRLYWYRQTLGQGPEFLTYFQNEAQLEKSRLLSDRFSAERPKGSFSTLEIQRTEQGDSAMYLCASSLVNNEQFFGPGTRLTVL.

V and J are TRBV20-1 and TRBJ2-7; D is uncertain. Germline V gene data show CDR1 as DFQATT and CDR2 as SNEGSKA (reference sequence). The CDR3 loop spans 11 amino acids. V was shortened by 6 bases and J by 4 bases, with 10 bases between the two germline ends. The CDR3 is CSATLGYEQYF. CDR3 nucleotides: TGCAGTGCGACGTTGGGATACGAGCAGTACTTC.

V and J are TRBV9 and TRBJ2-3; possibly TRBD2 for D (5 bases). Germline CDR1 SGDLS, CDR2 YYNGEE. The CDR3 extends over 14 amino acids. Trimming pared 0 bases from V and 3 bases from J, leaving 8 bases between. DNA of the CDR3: TGTGCCAGCAGCGTAGGAGGGAGAACAGATACGCAGTATTTT. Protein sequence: CASSVGGRTDTQYF.

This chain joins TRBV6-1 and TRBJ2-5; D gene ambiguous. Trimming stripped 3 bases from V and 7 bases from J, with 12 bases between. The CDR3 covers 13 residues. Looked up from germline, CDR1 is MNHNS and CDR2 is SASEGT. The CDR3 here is CASSDPTPGTQYF. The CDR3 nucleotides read TGTGCCAGCAGTGACCCCACACCGGGGACCCAGTACTTC.

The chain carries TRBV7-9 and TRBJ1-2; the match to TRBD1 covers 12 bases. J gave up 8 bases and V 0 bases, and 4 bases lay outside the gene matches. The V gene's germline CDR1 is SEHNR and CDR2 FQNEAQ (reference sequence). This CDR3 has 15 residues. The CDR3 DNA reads TGTGCCAGCAGCTTAGCAGGGACAGGGGGCTACGGCTACACCTTC. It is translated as CASSLAGTGGYGYTF.

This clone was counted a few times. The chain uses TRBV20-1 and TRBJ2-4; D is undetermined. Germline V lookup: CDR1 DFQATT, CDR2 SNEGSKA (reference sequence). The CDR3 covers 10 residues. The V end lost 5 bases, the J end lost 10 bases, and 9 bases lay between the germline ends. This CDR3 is CSAGRYIQYF. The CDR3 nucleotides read TGCAGTGCTGGCCGTTATATTCAGTACTTC.

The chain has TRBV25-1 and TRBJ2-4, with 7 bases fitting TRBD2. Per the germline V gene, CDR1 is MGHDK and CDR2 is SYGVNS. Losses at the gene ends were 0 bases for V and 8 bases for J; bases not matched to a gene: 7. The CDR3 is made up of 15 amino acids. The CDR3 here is CASSEYGGSDDIQYF. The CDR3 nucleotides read TGTGCCAGCAGTGAATACGGGGGGAGCGATGACATTCAGTACTTC.

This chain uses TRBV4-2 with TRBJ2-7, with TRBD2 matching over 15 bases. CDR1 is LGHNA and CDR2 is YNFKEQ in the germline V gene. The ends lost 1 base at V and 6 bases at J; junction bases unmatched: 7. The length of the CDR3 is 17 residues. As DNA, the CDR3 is TGTGCCAGCAGCCAAGGTGGACTAGCGGGAGGGCTGGTCGAGCAGTACTTC. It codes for CASSQGGLAGGLVEQYF.

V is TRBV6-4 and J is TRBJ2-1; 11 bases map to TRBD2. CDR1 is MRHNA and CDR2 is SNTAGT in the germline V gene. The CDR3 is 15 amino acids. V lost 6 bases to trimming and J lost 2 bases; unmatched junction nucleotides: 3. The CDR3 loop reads CASSQTSGAYNEQFF. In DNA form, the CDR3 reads TGTGCCAGCAGCCAGACTAGCGGGGCCTACAATGAGCAGTTCTTC.

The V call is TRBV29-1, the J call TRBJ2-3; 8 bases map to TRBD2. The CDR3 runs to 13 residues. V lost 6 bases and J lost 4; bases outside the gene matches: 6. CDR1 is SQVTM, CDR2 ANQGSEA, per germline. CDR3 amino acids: CSVTAGASDTQYF. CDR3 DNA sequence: TGCAGCGTGACAGCGGGAGCCTCAGATACGCAGTATTTT.

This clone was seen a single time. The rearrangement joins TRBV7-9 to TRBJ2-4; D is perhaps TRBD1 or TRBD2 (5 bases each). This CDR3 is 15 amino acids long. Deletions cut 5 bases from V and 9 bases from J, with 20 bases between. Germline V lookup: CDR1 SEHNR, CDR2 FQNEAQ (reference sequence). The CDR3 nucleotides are TGTGCCAGCAGCACCCAGGGACGGGGAAAAGTCATTCAGTACTTC. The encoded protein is CASSTQGRGKVIQYF.

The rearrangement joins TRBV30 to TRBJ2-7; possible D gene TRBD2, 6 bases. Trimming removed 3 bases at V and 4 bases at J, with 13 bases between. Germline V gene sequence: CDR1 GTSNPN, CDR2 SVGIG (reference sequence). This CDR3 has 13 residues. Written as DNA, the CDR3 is TGTGCCTGGAGCCGCGGGACTGAGTACGAGCAGTACTTC. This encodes CAWSRGTEYEQYF.

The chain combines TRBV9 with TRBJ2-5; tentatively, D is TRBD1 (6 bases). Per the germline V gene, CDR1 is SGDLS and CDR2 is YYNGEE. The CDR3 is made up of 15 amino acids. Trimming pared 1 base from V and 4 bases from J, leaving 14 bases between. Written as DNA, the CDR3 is TGTGCCAGCAGCGTACGCAGGGGAGAGGGAGAGACCCAGTACTTC. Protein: CASSVRRGEGETQYF.

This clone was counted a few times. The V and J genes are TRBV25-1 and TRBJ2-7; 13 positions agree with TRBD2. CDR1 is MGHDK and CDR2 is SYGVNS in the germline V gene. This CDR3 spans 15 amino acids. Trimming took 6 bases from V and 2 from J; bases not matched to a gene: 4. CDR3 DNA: TGTGCCAGCAGCACCGGGACTAGCGGGGCCTACGAGCAGTACTTC. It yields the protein CASSTGTSGAYEQYF.

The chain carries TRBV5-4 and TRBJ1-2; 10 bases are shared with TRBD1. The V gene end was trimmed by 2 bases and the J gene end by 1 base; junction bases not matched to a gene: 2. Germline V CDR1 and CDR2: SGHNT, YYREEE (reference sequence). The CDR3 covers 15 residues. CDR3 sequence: CASSLRTGGNYGYTF. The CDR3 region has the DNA TGTGCCAGCAGCTTAAGGACAGGGGGTAACTATGGCTACACCTTC.

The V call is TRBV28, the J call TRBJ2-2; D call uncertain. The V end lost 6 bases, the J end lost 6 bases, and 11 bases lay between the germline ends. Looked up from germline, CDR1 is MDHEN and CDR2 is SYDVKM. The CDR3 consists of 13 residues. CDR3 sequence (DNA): TGTGCCAGCAGACATAGGATAGCCGGGGAGCTGTTTTTT. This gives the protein CASRHRIAGELFF.